The 25 T cell receptor beta chains listed next were all sequenced from one sample in a study of blood T cell repertoires in COVID-19 (dated by TCRdb to about 2020). The library was made by the immunoSEQ multiplex PCR assay. TCRdb re-hosts the immuneACCESS table, in-frame sequences only. Its copies lack some clones; in the studies checked, an unresolved V gene accounts for under half of them, and the cause for the rest is not known. The sample has just over 150,000 clones on record, roughly 90% of them singletons. The ten largest clones add up to about 6.6% of the sample. What was sequenced was PBMCs or T cells enriched from blood (not recorded which). Receptor source: a woman in her forties or fifties who had recovered from COVID-19.

The gene calls are TRBV7-9 and TRBJ1-1; D remains ambiguous. Germline V gene sequence: CDR1 SEHNR, CDR2 FQNEAQ (reference sequence). There are 14 residues in the CDR3. Trimming shortened V by 5 bases and J by 0 bases, and 10 bases separated the two germline ends. CDR3 nucleotides: TGTGCCAGCAGCACGACGGAGGTGAACACTGAAGCTTTCTTT. Translating gives CASSTTEVNTEAFF.

V usage is TRBV7-2 and J usage is TRBJ2-5; maybe TRBD1 (5 bases). This CDR3 has 15 residues. Trimming took off 0 bases at V and 4 bases at J, with 12 bases between the two ends. CDR1 and CDR2 (germline): SGHTA, FQGNSA. As DNA, the CDR3 is TGTGCCAGCAGCTTAGCGGGGTGGCAGGGAGAGACCCAGTACTTC. Its translation is CASSLAGWQGETQYF. Complete variable domain (other parts from reference TRBV7-2 and TRBJ2-5): GAGVSQSPSNKVTEKGKDVELRCDPISGHTALYWYRQSLGQGLEFLIYFQGNSAPDKSGLPSDRFSAERTGGSVSTLTIQRTQQEDSAVYLCASSLAGWQGETQYFGPGTRLLVL.

This rearrangement joins TRBV2 to TRBJ1-2, with TRBD1 as a possible D gene (5 bases). CDR1 and CDR2 from the germline V gene are SNHLY and FYNNEI. The V gene lost 4 bases and the J gene lost 8 bases, with 14 bases spanning the gap. The CDR3 covers 13 residues. The CDR3 bases are TGTGCCAGCAGTGCGGCCAGGGTGGTCGGCTACACCTTC. It is translated as CASSAARVVGYTF.

V gene TRBV7-2 combines with J gene TRBJ2-5, with 11 bases that match TRBD2. The germline V gene has CDR1 SGHTA and CDR2 FQGNSA. This CDR3 region has 17 residues. The ends lost 5 bases at V and 5 bases at J; junction bases unmatched: 13. CDR3 nucleotides: TGTGCCAGCAGCACCGGGACTAGCGGCGGGTGGGCCGAGACCCAGTACTTC. Its protein is CASSTGTSGGWAETQYF.

The chain links TRBV11-3 to TRBJ2-7; D might be TRBD1 (5 bases). V was cut by 1 base and J by 5 bases, with 9 bases left in between. The CDR3 loop spans 13 amino acids. The V gene's germline CDR1 is SGHNT and CDR2 YENEEA. CDR3 DNA sequence: TGTGCCAGCAGCTTAGGTGGGGCGAACGAGCAGTACTTC. Its protein is CASSLGGANEQYF. The whole variable domain, remainder taken from reference TRBV11-3 and TRBJ2-7, is EAGVVQSPRYKIIEKKQPVAFWCNPISGHNTLYWYLQNLGQGPELLIRYENEEAVDDSQLPKDRFSAERLKGVDSTLKIQPAELGDSAVYLCASSLGGANEQYFGPGTRLTVT.

This chain links TRBV6-2 or TRBV6-3 with TRBJ2-7; 8 positions agree with TRBD2. Trimming took 2 bases from V and 3 from J; bases not matched to a gene: 6. From germline, CDR1 is MNHEY and CDR2 SVGEGT. This CDR3 spans 15 amino acids. DNA of the CDR3: TGTGCCAGCAGTTACAAGCGGGGGCCCTACTACGAGCAGTACTTC. Its translation is CASSYKRGPYYEQYF.

The genes are TRBV2 and TRBJ2-1, with D possibly TRBD1 on 6 matching bases. Per germline, CDR1 SNHLY and CDR2 FYNNEI. Trimming removed 6 bases at V and 13 bases at J, with 19 bases between. The CDR3 spans 13 residues. DNA for the CDR3: TGTGCCAGCAGAGCCAATACAGGGAGAGGCCAGTTCTTC. Protein product: CASRANTGRGQFF.

V is TRBV11-3 and J is TRBJ2-6, with 8 nucleotides matching TRBD1. The length of the CDR3 is 18 residues. V was clipped by 5 bases and J by 0 bases; unmatched bases: 9. Germline V CDR1 and CDR2: SGHNT, YENEEA. CDR3 amino acids: CASSAPGTGYSGANVLTF. The CDR3 bases are TGTGCCAGCAGCGCCCCCGGGACAGGTTACTCTGGGGCCAACGTCCTGACTTTC.

The V call is TRBV6-5, the J call TRBJ2-1, with D unresolved. V dropped 7 bases and J dropped 8 bases, with 18 bases sitting between them. There are 14 residues in the CDR3. CDR1 is MNHEY and CDR2 is SVGAGI in the germline V gene. The CDR3 nucleotides are TGTGCCAGCATTTGGTCCCGAGTACCGGATGAGCAGTTCTTC. Translated: CASIWSRVPDEQFF.

The chain links TRBV11-3 to TRBJ2-3, with 8 bases fitting TRBD1. This CDR3 has 16 residues. The V gene end was trimmed by 4 bases and the J gene end by 1 base; junction bases not matched to a gene: 7. The germline V gene has CDR1 SGHNT and CDR2 YENEEA. The CDR3 loop reads CASSSLIRGRTDTQYF. In DNA, the CDR3 is TGTGCCAGCAGCTCCTTAATCAGGGGGCGCACAGATACGCAGTATTTT.

The chain employs TRBV25-1 and TRBJ2-1; 8 bases map to TRBD2. The germline V gene encodes CDR1 MGHDK and CDR2 SYGVNS. V shed 11 bases and J 5 bases; nucleotides not matched to a gene: 8. The CDR3 length is 13 residues. The CDR3 protein is CAAGGRQNNEQFF. The CDR3 DNA sequence: TGTGCCGCGGGGGGCAGACAGAACAATGAGCAGTTCTTC. Full variable domain (outside the CDR3, taken from reference TRBV25-1 and TRBJ2-1): EADIYQTPRYLVIGTGKKITLECSQTMGHDKMYWYQQDPGMELHLIHYSYGVNSTEKGDLSSESTVSRIRTEHFPLTLESARPSHTSQYLCAAGGRQNNEQFFGPGTRLTVL.

The chain links TRBV7-2 to TRBJ1-2; no clear D gene. This CDR3 comprises 13 residues. Trimming pared 1 base from V and 2 bases from J, leaving 5 bases between. Germline CDR1 SGHTA, CDR2 FQGNSA. The CDR3 reads CASSLGLNYGYTF. The DNA for the CDR3 is TGTGCCAGCAGCTTAGGACTAAACTATGGCTACACCTTC. The variable domain in full, with the rest retrieved from reference TRBV7-2 and TRBJ1-2, is GAGVSQSPSNKVTEKGKDVELRCDPISGHTALYWYRQSLGQGLEFLIYFQGNSAPDKSGLPSDRFSAERTGGSVSTLTIQRTQQEDSAVYLCASSLGLNYGYTFGSGTRLTVV.

This clone has only one observation. The rearrangement uses TRBV7-9 and TRBJ1-5, with D perhaps TRBD1 (6 bases). V was pared by 5 bases and J by 4 bases, with 21 bases between. This CDR3 region has 17 residues. Germline loops: CDR1 SEHNR, CDR2 FQNEAQ (reference sequence). DNA for the CDR3: TGTGCCAGCAGCGTTGGCCCAGGGGCGGCACCTAATCAGCCCCAGCATTTT. Encoded protein: CASSVGPGAAPNQPQHF.

This chain uses TRBV7-2 with TRBJ1-1; TRBD1 agrees at 7 bases. The CDR3 covers 14 residues. The trim removed 5 bases at V and 2 bases at J, leaving 5 bases unmatched. Germline V gene sequence: CDR1 SGHTA, CDR2 FQGNSA. The CDR3, as DNA: TGTGCCAGCAGCCTCGACAGGGCCAACACTGAAGCTTTCTTT. Its translation is CASSLDRANTEAFF.

This rearrangement joins TRBV4-1 to TRBJ2-6, with D possibly TRBD1 on 6 matching bases. V lost 0 bases and J lost 4, with 22 bases in between. The germline V gene encodes CDR1 MGHRA and CDR2 YSYEKL. The CDR3 is 20 amino acids. The CDR3 region is CASSQERADRRVFGANVLTF. The CDR3 nucleotides read TGCGCCAGCAGCCAAGAACGGGCGGACAGACGAGTTTTCGGGGCCAACGTCCTGACTTTC.

This clone came up once. The chain recombines TRBV5-4 with TRBJ1-1, with D tentatively TRBD1 (6 bases). The V gene's germline CDR1 is SGHNT and CDR2 YYREEE (reference sequence). The V end lost 0 bases, the J end lost 4 bases, and 19 bases lay between the germline ends. The CDR3 is 17 residues long. The CDR3 loop reads CASSLVQGTLSSTEAFF. Written as DNA, the CDR3 is TGTGCCAGCAGCTTGGTTCAGGGGACCTTGTCCAGCACTGAAGCTTTCTTT.

The chain joins TRBV25-1 to TRBJ2-3; TRBD2 is a possible D gene (5 bases). The germline gives CDR1 MGHDK, CDR2 SYGVNS. V lost 8 bases and J lost 0, with 12 bases in between. CDR3 size: 14 residues. CDR3 amino acids: CASGTGKSTDTQYF. CDR3 nucleotide sequence: TGTGCCAGCGGAACCGGGAAAAGCACAGATACGCAGTATTTT.

The chain joins TRBV27 to TRBJ1-2; 7 bases agree with TRBD1. V lost 6 bases to trimming and J lost 4 bases; unmatched junction nucleotides: 8. Germline V gene lookup returns CDR1 MNHEY and CDR2 SMNVEV (reference sequence). The CDR3 is 14 residues long. DNA for the CDR3: TGTGCCAGCAGGTCGACAGGGCACACCTATGGCTACACCTTC. Translated, it gives CASRSTGHTYGYTF.

The V gene is TRBV5-1, the J gene TRBJ2-2; a weak D match, TRBD1 (6 bases). The CDR3 extends over 14 amino acids. The V end was cut by 4 bases, the J end by 5 bases, with 12 bases between. CDR1 and CDR2 from the germline V gene are SGHRS and YFSETQ. CDR3 residues: CASSIRDTTGELFF. The DNA of the CDR3 is TGCGCCAGCAGCATCCGGGACACTACCGGGGAGCTGTTTTTT.

The chain is built from TRBV29-1 and TRBJ1-1; D is perhaps TRBD1 (6 bases). V was cut by 7 bases and J by 0 bases, with 12 bases left in between. The CDR3 runs 13 residues. CDR1 is SQVTM, CDR2 ANQGSEA, per germline. Here the CDR3 reads CSAPGTLNTEAFF. The CDR3 bases are TGCAGCGCCCCCGGGACACTGAACACTGAAGCTTTCTTT.

The chain links TRBV19 to TRBJ2-1, with 8 bases aligning to TRBD1. This CDR3 has 15 residues. Trimming removed 5 bases from V and 3 bases from J; junction bases left unmatched: 6. Germline CDR1 is LNHDA and CDR2 is SQIVND (reference sequence). The CDR3 DNA reads TGTGCCAGTAGTGTGGCCGGGACAGGCTACAATGAGCAGTTCTTC. Translation: CASSVAGTGYNEQFF.

V usage is TRBV6-4 and J usage is TRBJ2-3; tentative D call: TRBD1 (6 bases). Deletions cut 0 bases from V and 9 bases from J, with 10 bases between. Germline V lookup: CDR1 MRHNA, CDR2 SNTAGT. CDR3 length: 13 amino acids. CDR3 loop: CASSDSWGTTQYF. The CDR3 DNA is TGTGCCAGCAGTGACTCGTGGGGGACAACGCAGTATTTT.

The rearrangement uses TRBV21-1 and TRBJ2-2; TRBD1 was called by the table and not checked on the DNA. TRBV21-1 is labeled a pseudogene. The CDR3 consists of 22 residues. For the CDR3, the DNA is TGTGCCAGCAGCAAAGCGCGCTATTATCTCGGACAGGGACCATTCAACACCGGGGAGCTGTTTTTT. Translating it yields CASSKARYYLGQGPFNTGELFF.

The chain recombines TRBV6-5 with TRBJ1-4; D perhaps matches TRBD1 (6 bases). V lost 4 bases, J lost 8 bases, and 17 bases lay in between. The germline V gene encodes CDR1 MNHEY and CDR2 SVGAGI. CDR3 length equals 15 residues. The CDR3 region is CASSWAGGGEEKLFF. CDR3 DNA sequence: TGTGCCAGCAGTTGGGCGGGGGGGGGCGAGGAAAAACTGTTTTTT.

The count of this clone is one. The chain links TRBV29-1 to TRBJ2-7; 8 positions agree with TRBD2. The CDR3 consists of 14 residues. Germline V lookup: CDR1 SQVTM, CDR2 ANQGSEA. With V trimmed by 5 bases and J by 1 base, 7 bases remained unmatched. The CDR3 DNA follows: TGCAGCGTTTCCATAGCGGGGAGGTCCTACGAGCAGTACTTC. It is translated as CSVSIAGRSYEQYF.